These 21 T cell receptor beta chains came from one sample sequenced in a study of T-cell reconstitution after alpha-beta-depleted transplantation in children. Researchers prepared the TCRbeta library using unique molecular identifiers, the study reports. Via MiXCR, TCRdb re-called the PCR reads, giving one row per CDR3 protein. Of about 830,000 distinct CDR3 sequences listed, around 17% are singletons. The sample in question was PBMCs, mostly from graft donor cells, obtained 360 days after TCRalphabeta/CD19-depleted stem cell transplant. The receptors come from a male patient aged 10 to 17 who had a stem cell transplant for acute lymphoblastic leukemia, so the T cells may come from the graft donor.

The rearrangement joins TRBV7-2 to TRBJ2-7; either TRBD1 or TRBD2 may supply D (6 bases each). Germline V gives CDR1 SGHTA, CDR2 FQGNSA. The CDR3 is 13 amino acids. V was clipped by 1 base and J by 9 bases, with 13 bases between them. CDR3 loop: CASSLGVGGGQYF. CDR3 nucleotides: TGTGCCAGCAGCTTAGGAGTGGGGGGCGGGCAGTACTTC.

The chain couples TRBV5-1 to TRBJ2-6, with D hard to call. This CDR3 has 15 amino acids. The germline V gene has CDR1 SGHRS and CDR2 YFSETQ. V lost 2 bases, J lost 1 base, and 7 bases lay in between. CDR3 DNA sequence: TGCGCCAGCAGCTTTTTCCAGTCTGGGGCCAACGTCCTGACTTTC. It encodes CASSFFQSGANVLTF.

This chain joins TRBV4-2 and TRBJ2-1; weak D call: TRBD2 (5 bases). V dropped 0 bases and J dropped 2 bases, with 17 bases sitting between them. The CDR3 consists of 18 residues. Germline CDR1 is LGHNA and CDR2 is YNFKEQ. DNA for the CDR3: TGTGCCAGCAGCCAAGACCCCCCGGCTGACTACCCCTACAATGAGCAGTTCTTC. The encoded protein is CASSQDPPADYPYNEQFF.

The sample holds many counts of this clonotype. V is TRBV5-1 and J is TRBJ2-1; TRBD2 might be the D (6 bases). Germline V lookup: CDR1 SGHRS, CDR2 YFSETQ. Trimming left V 5 bases short and J 7 bases short, with 13 bases between. The CDR3 loop spans 13 amino acids. The CDR3 DNA reads as TGCGCCAGCAGTAGACTCCGGGGGAATGAGCAGTTCTTC. Residues: CASSRLRGNEQFF.

The chain is built from TRBV10-3 and TRBJ2-7; tentative D call: TRBD2 (6 bases). Trimming shortened V by 7 bases and J by 6 bases, and 22 bases separated the two germline ends. CDR3 length equals 15 residues. In germline, CDR1 is ENHRY, CDR2 SYGVKD. The CDR3 reads CAIKVSQGGGTEQYF. The CDR3 nucleotides read TGTGCCATCAAGGTCTCCCAGGGAGGCGGAACCGAGCAGTACTTC.

V is TRBV12-3 or TRBV12-4 and J is TRBJ2-3, with D perhaps TRBD2 (6 bases). The CDR3 sequence is 13 residues long. V lost 4 bases and J 2 bases, leaving 7 bases between the germline ends. The CDR3 protein is CASSWEVTDTQYF. In DNA form, the CDR3 reads TGTGCCAGCAGTTGGGAGGTCACAGATACGCAGTATTTT.

In its sample, this clonotype was seen a few times. The genes are TRBV12-3 or TRBV12-4 and TRBJ2-1; D is possibly TRBD1 or TRBD2 (5 bases each). The V and J ends lost 6 bases and 5 bases respectively, with 14 bases between them. The CDR3 extends over 14 amino acids. CDR3 bases: TGTGCCAGCAGGCCGGGACCGAGGCACAATGAGCAGTTCTTC. Protein product: CASRPGPRHNEQFF.

This clonotype was observed many times. The chain is built from TRBV7-3 and TRBJ2-2; D remains ambiguous. This CDR3 is built from 15 residues. CDR1 is SGHTA, CDR2 FQGTGA, per germline. V lost 1 base to trimming and J lost 0 bases, with 6 bases between them. The CDR3 DNA follows: TGTGCCAGCAGCTTAAACGGGCCGAACACCGGGGAGCTGTTTTTT. Its protein is CASSLNGPNTGELFF.

The chain is built from TRBV19 and TRBJ2-3; unclear D gene. The CDR3 covers 13 residues. In germline, CDR1 is LNHDA, CDR2 SQIVND (reference sequence). With 7 bases removed from V and 1 base from J, the gap between germline ends came to 9 bases. This CDR3 reads CASNPLGTDTQYF. The CDR3 DNA reads as TGTGCCAGTAACCCTTTAGGCACAGATACGCAGTATTTT.

The rearrangement uses TRBV24-1 and TRBJ2-2; possible D gene TRBD2, 6 bases. Germline V gene lookup returns CDR1 KGHDR and CDR2 SFDVKD. Trimming removed 4 bases from V and 3 bases from J, with 8 bases in between. The CDR3 spans 14 residues. The CDR3 DNA follows: TGTGCCACCAGTGACCCGGGGGACACCGGGGAGCTGTTTTTT. Encoded protein: CATSDPGDTGELFF.

This clonotype was observed once. This chain joins TRBV18 and TRBJ2-7, with unresolved D. Trimming left V 3 bases short and J 6 bases short, with 12 bases between. The CDR3 has 13 amino acids. Germline V gene data show CDR1 as KGHSH and CDR2 as LQKENI. CDR3 nucleotide sequence: TGTGCCAGCTCACCGGGCGGAATCGCCGAGCAGTACTTC. It translates to CASSPGGIAEQYF.

The table lists this clonotype with a few counts. The chain joins TRBV5-6 to TRBJ2-1; D is perhaps TRBD2 (5 bases). Trimming removed 0 bases from V and 6 bases from J, with 22 bases in between. Germline V CDR1 and CDR2: SGHDT, YYEEEE. The CDR3 loop spans 18 amino acids. Here the CDR3 reads CASSLGPSATRVANEQFF. The CDR3 nucleotides are TGTGCCAGCAGCTTGGGACCATCCGCGACGAGGGTGGCCAATGAGCAGTTCTTC.

The rearrangement joins TRBV9 to TRBJ2-7; 10 nucleotides align to TRBD2. CDR1 and CDR2 from the germline V gene are SGDLS and YYNGEE. The CDR3 extends over 16 amino acids. V dropped 4 bases and J dropped 5; count of bases not matched to a gene: 12. CDR3 protein: CASSPRASGRGNEQYF. DNA of the CDR3: TGTGCCAGCAGCCCCCGAGCTAGCGGGAGAGGAAACGAGCAGTACTTC.

This clonotype occurred a few times. The rearrangement joins TRBV6-5 to TRBJ1-4; 7 bases are a match to TRBD1. The CDR3 spans 16 residues. Germline V CDR1 and CDR2: MNHEY, SVGAGI. Trimming took 0 bases from V and 8 from J; bases not matched to a gene: 9. The CDR3 nucleotides read TGTGCCAGCAGTTACTCCTTCGACAGGGTGCGGGAAAAACTGTTTTTT. Its translation is CASSYSFDRVREKLFF.

The chain is built from TRBV9 and TRBJ1-5; no firm D call. Trimming took 0 bases from V and 9 from J, leaving 13 bases between them. Germline CDR1 and CDR2: SGDLS and YYNGEE. The CDR3 loop spans 14 amino acids. This chain's CDR3 is CASSVEGGERPQHF. The CDR3 DNA is TGTGCCAGCAGCGTAGAAGGCGGCGAGAGGCCCCAGCATTTT. Together with reference TRBV9 and TRBJ1-5, the CDR3 gives the full variable domain: DSGVTQTPKHLITATGQRVTLRCSPRSGDLSVYWYQQSLDQGLQFLIQYYNGEERAKGNILERFSAQQFPDLHSELNLSSLELGDSALYFCASSVEGGERPQHFGDGTRLSIL.

This chain joins TRBV20-1 and TRBJ2-1; 8 nucleotides line up with TRBD2. Germline V gives CDR1 DFQATT, CDR2 SNEGSKA (reference sequence). This CDR3 is 19 amino acids long. The junction had 13 bases not matched to a gene; V was cut back by 0 bases and J by 0 bases. DNA for the CDR3: TGCAGTGCTAGAGACTCAGGGACTAGACTACTCAGCTCCTACAATGAGCAGTTCTTC. This sequence encodes CSARDSGTRLLSSYNEQFF.

The V call is TRBV2, the J call TRBJ1-1; D is ambiguous. This CDR3 spans 13 amino acids. Trimming stripped 8 bases from V and 3 bases from J, with 13 bases between. Germline V gene data show CDR1 as SNHLY and CDR2 as FYNNEI. For the CDR3, the DNA is TGTGCCAGCCTGGTCCAGTCTTACACTGAAGCTTTCTTT. Translating it yields CASLVQSYTEAFF.

This clonotype was detected a few times. The J gene is TRBJ2-7, the V gene TRBV7-9; possibly TRBD2 for D (6 bases). CDR1 and CDR2 (germline): SEHNR, FQNEAQ (reference sequence). CDR3 length: 13 amino acids. Trimming removed 5 bases at V and 5 bases at J, with 13 bases between. The CDR3 DNA is TGTGCCAGCAGCCCCGGAGGGCCACACGAGCAGTACTTC. It is translated as CASSPGGPHEQYF. The variable domain in full, with the rest retrieved from reference TRBV7-9 and TRBJ2-7, is DTGVSQNPRHKITKRGQNVTFRCDPISEHNRLYWYRQTLGQGPEFLTYFQNEAQLEKSRLLSDRFSAERPKGSFSTLEIQRTEQGDSAMYLCASSPGGPHEQYFGPGTRLTVT.

There are a few counts of this clonotype. DNA for the CDR3: TGTGCCATCAGGCCGGGACCGCTCTCCTACGAGCAGTACTTC. It yields the protein CAIRPGPLSYEQYF. V and J are TRBV10-3 and TRBJ2-7, with D possibly being TRBD1 or TRBD2 (5 bases each). The CDR3 extends over 14 amino acids. Germline V gene lookup returns CDR1 ENHRY and CDR2 SYGVKD. V was shortened by 6 bases and J by 0 bases, with 12 bases between the two germline ends.

The rearrangement links TRBV12-3 or TRBV12-4 to TRBJ1-2, with no clear D. The CDR3 is made up of 15 amino acids. V was clipped by 5 bases and J by 2 bases, with 15 bases between them. CDR3 in amino acids: CASSHSGPLNYGYTF. As DNA, the CDR3 is TGTGCCAGCAGTCATTCCGGGCCTCTCAACTATGGCTACACCTTC.

In this sample, this clonotype turned up a few times. V is TRBV2 and J is TRBJ2-7; the D gene is possibly TRBD1 (5 bases). CDR1 and CDR2 from the germline V gene are SNHLY and FYNNEI. CDR3 length equals 14 residues. V was cut by 7 bases and J by 2 bases, with 15 bases left in between. Here the CDR3 reads CASKAELGPYEQYF. The CDR3 region has the DNA TGTGCCAGCAAGGCCGAGTTGGGGCCCTACGAGCAGTACTTC.